This section outlines one TCR beta chain sequence together with its context. Antigen: not known. The donors were adults (healthy and HIV-negative) with no recent acute infections or vaccinations. CD4+ cells were split into CD45RA+ naive and CD45RA-negative memory subsets. These data belong to a study of shared clonotypes between healthy human individuals. Findings and caveats of the study: Clonotypes that were shared across a handful of donors made up around 5.5% of naive CD4 clonotypes.

Germline CDR1 is MNHNY and CDR2 is SVGAGI (reference sequence). The CDR3 is 15 amino acids. Trimming stripped 3 bases from V and 0 bases from J, with 9 bases between. Each subset's genomic DNA was shared equally among a number of immunoSEQ plates. Assay: immunoSEQ multiplex PCR; the TCRdb copy retains only in-frame clones and omits some. The sample holds 2 million to 2.5 million clones, nearly 97% seen once. The material sequenced was naive CD4+ T cells sorted from blood. Subset: CD45RA+ positively selected. The J gene is TRBJ1-3, the V gene TRBV6-6, with a tentative D call TRBD1 (6 bases). This clonotype was obtained from a young man in good health. The chain's CDR3 is CASSYGGPSGNTIYF. The CDR3 DNA reads as TGTGCCAGCAGTTATGGGGGGCCCTCTGGAAACACCATATATTTT.